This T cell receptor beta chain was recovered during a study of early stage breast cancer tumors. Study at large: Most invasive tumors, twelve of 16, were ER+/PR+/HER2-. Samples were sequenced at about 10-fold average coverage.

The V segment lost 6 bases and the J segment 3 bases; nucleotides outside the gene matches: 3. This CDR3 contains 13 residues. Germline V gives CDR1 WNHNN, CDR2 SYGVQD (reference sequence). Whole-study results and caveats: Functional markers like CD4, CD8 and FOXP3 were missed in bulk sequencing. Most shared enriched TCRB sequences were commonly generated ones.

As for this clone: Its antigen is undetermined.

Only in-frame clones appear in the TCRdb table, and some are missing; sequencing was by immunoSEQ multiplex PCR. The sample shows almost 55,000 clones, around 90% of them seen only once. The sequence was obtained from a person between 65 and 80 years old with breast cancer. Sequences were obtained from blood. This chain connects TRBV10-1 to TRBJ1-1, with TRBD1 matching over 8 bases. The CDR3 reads CASRLTGDTEAFF. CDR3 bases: TGCGCCAGCAGACTGACAGGGGACACTGAAGCTTTCTTT.